This T cell receptor beta chain was found in a study of cytomegalovirus exposure and HLA in healthy donors (dated by TCRdb to the late 2010s). Notes on the research overall: An earlier analysis of 587 of the donors reported approximately 300 Gb of sequence data and 117 million unique TCR beta sequences obtained from around 170 million T cells. In a later analysis, previously published TCR beta repertoires from 666 donors were re-analyzed and high-resolution HLA genotyping was added so that TCR occurrence patterns could be studied. Donor age, sex, ethnicity and CMV serostatus were compiled alongside the repertoire data. Of the approximately 370 genotyped donors, 65% to 90% were placed in the genetic ancestry cluster associated with self-reported Caucasian donors. Several DR-DQ haplotypes were treated as single units for association and clustering because of strong linkage in the cohort. A later genetic analysis took genome-wide SNP genotypes for about 55% of the roughly 700 donors and used that subset as a discovery cohort. Among roughly 400 genotyped donors of the cohort, an average of approximately 220,000 unique TCR beta nucleotide sequences was sequenced per donor, of which about 19% were non-productive. An early release covering just under 650 HLA-typed donors comprised approximately 290 gigabases of sequencing data and tens of millions of unique TCR sequences. Class I and class II HLA loci were covered by the typing at four-digit resolution. An earlier analysis of 450 to 750 of the donors used high-throughput TCR beta sequencing to judge whether each TCR beta V gene segment behaved as functional or pseudogenic. A separate validation cohort of approximately 130 different subjects was used in addition to the approximately 700-subject first cohort. Every repertoire in the discovery cohort had been generated on one and the same sequencing platform. High-throughput TCR immunosequencing, statistical association of individual TCRs with disease status, and machine learning were combined to predict cytomegalovirus infection status. In the later analysis, no new phenotypic data were used to find candidate immune exposures; instead, reliance was placed on TCR beta sequences and their occurrence across donors. The study aimed to test whether cataloging public T cell receptors could reveal signatures of past pathogen exposure. Using immunosequencing, the study profiled T cell repertoires from approximately 700 subjects and related those repertoires to cytomegalovirus serostatus. The number of typed donors differed by locus: 629-630 for A, B, C, DRB1 and DQB1; 500 to 550 for DQA1; approximately 600 for DPA1; and around 490 for DPB1.

Concerning this clone: What this receptor recognizes is not known. The sample holds no much larger clone one base away, and base qualities are not on file.

General findings and caveats noted by the study authors: A later genetic analysis associated a missense DCLRE1C variant with V-gene and J-gene trimming of TCR beta chains, and an independent cohort replicated the association. While some public TCRs were present in many individuals, most TCR sequences turned up only very rarely across donors. HLA typing was unavailable for some donors at each locus, so association tests used only the typed subset. Broadly in line with IMGT annotations, most TCR beta V segments showed up in productive rearrangements about 87% or about 30% of the time in an earlier analysis of approximately 640 of the donors. The study gave a list of 150 to 200 TCR beta chains associated with cytomegalovirus. This cohort had only TCR beta chains sequenced, and the lack of alpha or paired-chain data limited which features could be detected. A further reported finding was that TCR beta sequences accurately predicted the HLA-A and HLA-B alleles for most subjects in the first cohort. The authors suggested that the approach could potentially be generalized to other disease states and immunological phenotypes. Seventeen rarely observed V segments, including chromosome 9 orphons, were excluded from the earlier analysis of some 590 of the donors because counts were too low. The presence/absence analyses assumed that sequencing depth was roughly uniform across donors, and that assumption may not be true. A later analysis reported that several top co-occurrence clusters appeared linked to parvovirus B19, influenza, CMV and Epstein-Barr virus. In both the original and validation cohorts, the classifier was reported to diagnose cytomegalovirus status with high specificity and sensitivity. Linkage disequilibrium might explain the correlated functional status among segregating V segments, but an unknown experimental factor could not be ruled out. According to a later analysis, most CMV-associated TCR beta chains appeared to be HLA-restricted, and the HLA associations seemed to be driven largely by CMV exposure. Some IMGT-functional V segments, including TRBV6-2 and TRBV6-3, could not be told apart with the 87-base-pair reads, so those segments were excluded. For the cohort, immune exposure information was limited to CMV serostatus. A few of the identified cytomegalovirus-associated TCR beta chains were confirmed in vitro to be specific for cytomegalovirus antigens. A later genetic analysis reported fewer N-insertions in productive TCRs among donors in an Asian-associated ancestry cluster than the roughly 690-donor mean. In a later analysis, around 17,000 TCR beta sequences were associated with specific HLA alleles at a false discovery rate of 0.05. Strong co-occurrence of HLA alleles, especially DR and DQ, made assigning TCR associations to individual alleles difficult. The sequencing pipeline was judged likely to have produced a cluster of highly shared sequence variants as a technical artifact. In a later analysis, the rate of TCR association differed among HLA loci, with DRB1 alleles having the most associated TCRs and HLA-C alleles having the fewest. In a later analysis, HLA-associated TCR beta chains showed more clonal expansion and lower generation probabilities than non-associated chains that were equally common.

The library was produced with the immunoSEQ multiplex PCR assay. The multiplex PCR relied on a mix of 60 forward primers for TCR Vbeta segments and 13 reverse primers for TCR Jbeta segments. The CDR3 region of rearranged TCR beta genes was amplified from genomic DNA with a multiplex PCR assay. On the Illumina HiSeq System, the amplified TCR beta libraries were sequenced as 87-base-pair reads. In the original analysis: Across the 700 or so repertoires, a later analysis counted some 81 million unique TCR beta chains, roughly 11 million of which were shared by at least two donors. Raw reads were error-corrected and collapsed into unique sequences by a nearest-neighbor algorithm in which closely related sequences were merged to remove PCR and sequencing errors. Alignment of CDR3 sequences to IMGT reference sequences was used to assign V, D and J gene segments. For a sequence to be retained, a match of at least six nucleotides was required to both a V gene segment and a J gene segment. A rearrangement was called productive if the CDR3 had no stop codons and remained in frame with V and J, and every other rearrangement was called non-productive. CDR3 was defined by IMGT convention, running from the second conserved V-encoded cysteine to the conserved J-encoded phenylalanine. In an earlier analysis of around 540 of the donors, sequences lacking an unambiguous match to a single V gene segment were excluded. An earlier analysis of 587 of the donors called V segments functional above 56.7% productive rearrangements and segregating when the between-donor standard deviation exceeded 5%. A statistical classification framework was built to diagnose cytomegalovirus status from the catalog of TCR beta chain sequences. A later analysis assigned V and J genes by comparing TCR nucleotide sequences with IMGT/GENE-DB human TR gene sequences. In a later analysis, CDR3 sequences and most-parsimonious VDJ recombination scenarios were assigned using the TCRdist pipeline. A later analysis defined each TCR beta chain by its CDR3 amino acid sequence plus V-gene family, and excluded reads lacking a unique V-gene family. In a later analysis, nearly 600 highly shared, low-generation-probability nucleotide sequences were removed to address suspected cross-contamination and a sequencing artifact. A later analysis calculated a clonal expansion index for each public chain from normalized within-repertoire ranks of inferred template counts. In a later analysis, generation probabilities were computed with a VDJ recombination model fitted to out-of-frame rearrangements, and the resulting probabilities were checked against IGoR. In a later analysis, hypergeometric tests were used to score TCR-TCR, TCR-HLA and TCR-CMV co-occurrence, with a repertoire-size bias correction applied to TCR pairs. A later analysis estimated false discovery rates by permuting HLA or CMV assignments 20 times. In a later analysis, co-occurring TCRs were grouped with DBSCAN, and TCRdist sequence similarity was added when clustering was performed within HLA-allele-positive subsets. Repertoires with fewer than 30,000 or more than 120,000 public chains were left out of co-occurrence clustering, as were about five repertoires with anomalous nucleotide sharing. TCRdb carries this immuneACCESS record with in-frame sequences only. Its versions omit some clonotypes, under half of them owing to an unresolved V gene in the studies checked, with the rest unexplained. V, J and clone size are those of that table, while D and trimming were read from the DNA. Recorded for this sample are about 300,000 clones; 75% to 90% of them occurred a single time. The top ten clones comprise about 4% of the sample.

The cohort comprised under 700 healthy bone marrow donors. At the time of sampling, every cohort member was nominally healthy, though immune exposures that went unrecorded were likely present. The donor tested CMV seropositive and was one of the 289 seropositive cohort members. A peripheral blood sample was collected from each donor, and TCR beta sequencing was performed on peripheral blood mononuclear cells. Genomic DNA was extracted from the blood cell samples with the Qiagen DNeasy Blood Extraction Kit. The CDR3 holds 17 amino acids from the cysteine to the phenylalanine. CDR3 DNA is the only sequence kept; it has 51 bases, read in frame from the first base. V is trimmed back by 9 bases and J by 0 bases, and the junction contains 13 bases that no gene match accounts for. In the germline V gene, CDR1 corresponds to SGHVS and CDR2 to FQNEAQ.

Sequenced input: PBMCs. The sequence came from a man aged 35 to 55 in good health and CMV-seropositive. The sequence is built from TRBV7-8 and TRBJ2-2, with 7 middle bases fitting TRBD2. The CDR3 here reads CASSLDEGLTNTGELFF. DNA sequence: TGTGCCAGTTCTCTAGACGAGGGACTAACGAACACCGGGGAGCTGTTTTTT. Reference TRBV7-8 and TRBJ2-2 proteins supply the regions before and after the CDR3; the full variable domain is: GAGVSQSPRYKVAKRGQDVALRCDPISGHVSLFWYQQALGQGPEFLTYFQNEAQLDKSGLPSDRFFAERPEGSVSTLKIQRTQQEDSAVYLCASSLDEGLTNTGELFFGEGSRLTVL.